This passage covers 28 T cell receptor beta chains from one sample sequenced in a study of blood T cells in healthy people across ages. A second PCR of 7 to 11 cycles used a sample-barcoded 5' primer and a J-beta primer mix. TCRdb reprocessed the 5' RACE reads via MiXCR and lists one record per CDR3 protein. The sample has about 560,000 distinct CDR3 sequences, about a quarter seen once. The sample was also linked to a second study, of T cells of mothers and their children.

Specimen: blood. Source of these receptors: a boy aged 2 to 9 in good health.

This chain links TRBV29-1 with TRBJ2-5; D unclear. The CDR3 covers 13 residues. Germline values: CDR1 SQVTM, CDR2 ANQGSEA. V was cut by 4 bases and J by 6 bases, with 15 bases left in between. CDR3 DNA: TGCAGCGTTGTTACCGCCTTTGGGAAGACCCAGTACTTC. Encoded protein: CSVVTAFGKTQYF. Full variable domain (remainder filled in from reference TRBV29-1 and TRBJ2-5): SAVISQKPSRDICQRGTSLTIQCQVDSQVTMMFWYRQQPGQSLTLIATANQGSEATYESGFVIDKFPISRPNLTFSTLTVSNMSPEDSSIYLCSVVTAFGKTQYFGPGTRLLVL.

This clonotype has more than one count but fewer than ten. V gene TRBV18 combines with J gene TRBJ2-5; D is unclear. The J call is doubtful: the DNA matches TRBJ2-7 better. This CDR3 contains 15 residues. Germline CDR1 is KGHSH and CDR2 is LQKENI. CDR3 residues: CASSPPSQRTHEQYF. The CDR3 coding sequence is TGTGCCAGCTCACCTCCGAGTCAGCGCACCCACGAGCAGTACTTC.

The chain joins TRBV7-3 to TRBJ2-2; TRBD1 might be the D (5 bases). This CDR3 comprises 14 residues. The germline V gene encodes CDR1 SGHTA and CDR2 FQGTGA. V was pared by 5 bases and J by 4 bases, with 11 bases between. The CDR3 bases are TGTGCCAGCAGCCTGGGGCCATCCACCGGGGAGCTGTTTTTT. Protein: CASSLGPSTGELFF.

This clonotype was counted only a few times. This chain links TRBV21-1 with TRBJ2-2; the table's D call TRBD2 went unverified against the DNA. TRBV21-1 is assigned pseudogene status. The length of the CDR3 is 15 residues. The chain's CDR3 is CASSKVTSEAGELFF. The CDR3 nucleotides are TGTGCCAGCAGCAAAGTTACTAGCGAGGCCGGGGAGCTGTTTTTT.

The chain has TRBV5-1 and TRBJ2-5; TRBD1 might be the D (6 bases). The V end lost 3 bases, the J end lost 3 bases, and 24 bases lay between the germline ends. The CDR3 is 18 amino acids. Germline CDR1 SGHRS, CDR2 YFSETQ. The chain's CDR3 is CASSSYFFRDTFKETQYF. In DNA, the CDR3 is TGCGCCAGCAGCTCCTACTTTTTCCGGGACACCTTTAAAGAGACCCAGTACTTC.

With regard to this clonotype: The final CDR3 position lacks the conserved phenylalanine or tryptophan, pointing to a likely read error. The limits of the CDR3 on the DNA are not certain, so only TCRdb's listed CDR3 is given. The chain is built from TRBV12-3 or TRBV12-4 and TRBJ2-3; the table's D call, TRBD1, has no DNA check behind it. Inclusive of both ends, the CDR3 amounts to 15 amino acids. The chain's CDR3 is CASSLNRGGADTQYS.

The CDR3 region has the DNA TGTGCCAGCAGCTATGCGGTGGGCGCTGGGGGAGAGACCCAGTACTTC. It codes for CASSYAVGAGGETQYF. The rearrangement joins TRBV9 to TRBJ2-5, with D perhaps TRBD1 or TRBD2 (5 bases each). The germline CDR1 and CDR2 sequences are SGDLS and YYNGEE. Trimming left V 4 bases short and J 4 bases short, with 20 bases between. The CDR3 extends over 16 amino acids.

This clonotype was seen a handful of times. The rearrangement links TRBV18 to TRBJ2-2; perhaps TRBD2 as D (5 bases). V was clipped by 0 bases and J by 2 bases, with 13 bases between them. This CDR3 contains 17 residues. Germline-derived CDR1 and CDR2 are KGHSH and LQKENI. The CDR3 sequence is CASSPPAGKPNTGELFF. CDR3 bases: TGTGCCAGCTCACCACCGGCGGGCAAGCCAAACACCGGGGAGCTGTTTTTT. The full variable domain, with the rest looked up from reference TRBV18 and TRBJ2-2, is NAGVMQNPRHLVRRRGQEARLRCSPMKGHSHVYWYRQLPEEGLKFMVYLQKENIIDESGMPKERFSAEFPKEGPSILRIQQVVRGDSAAYFCASSPPAGKPNTGELFFGEGSRLTVL.

The genes are TRBV12-3 or TRBV12-4 and TRBJ1-2; D gene uncertain. This CDR3 has 12 residues. The V and J ends lost 7 bases and 3 bases respectively, with 9 bases between them. CDR3 sequence (DNA): TGTGCCAGCATGATCGGGGACTATGGCTACACCTTC. As protein: CASMIGDYGYTF.

The chain is built from TRBV15 and TRBJ2-5; D possibly corresponds to TRBD1 (7 bases). Trimming pared 2 bases from V and 2 bases from J, leaving 18 bases between. The CDR3 contains 17 residues. The germline V gene has CDR1 LNHNV and CDR2 YYDKDF (reference sequence). The CDR3 loop reads CATSRTWTGGGQETQYF. CDR3 nucleotides: TGTGCCACCAGCAGAACCTGGACAGGAGGGGGGCAAGAGACCCAGTACTTC.

The V gene is TRBV3-1, the J gene TRBJ2-7; unclear D gene. The germline V and J ends were trimmed by 4 bases and 4 bases, with 11 bases remaining between them. CDR1 and CDR2 (germline): LGHDT, YNNKEL (reference sequence). The CDR3 loop spans 13 amino acids. CDR3 protein: CASSLSTGYEQYF. The CDR3 DNA follows: TGTGCCAGCAGCCTTTCTACCGGATACGAGCAGTACTTC.

The chain uses TRBV10-3 and TRBJ2-3, with 11 nucleotides matching TRBD2. The CDR3 sequence is 14 residues long. Looked up from germline, CDR1 is ENHRY and CDR2 is SYGVKD. V gave up 11 bases and J gave up 7 bases; unmatched junction bases: 11. The CDR3 loop reads CASSQGLAAHTQYF. As DNA, the CDR3 is TGTGCCTCGTCCCAGGGACTAGCGGCTCATACGCAGTATTTT.

The chain carries TRBV13 and TRBJ2-5; D could derive from TRBD1 or TRBD2 (5 bases each). The J call may be mistaken, given a closer DNA end match to TRBJ2-7. In germline, CDR1 is PRHDT, CDR2 FYEKMQ (reference sequence). CDR3 length: 17 residues. The CDR3 reads CASSPIHGEGSSYEQYF. The CDR3 nucleotides read TGTGCCAGCAGCCCAATCCACGGAGAGGGGAGCTCCTACGAGCAGTACTTC.

The genes are TRBV7-9 and TRBJ1-2; TRBD1 might be the D (6 bases). The V and J ends lost 1 base and 4 bases respectively, with 19 bases between them. There are 17 residues in the CDR3. Germline V gene data show CDR1 as SEHNR and CDR2 as FQNEAQ (reference sequence). The CDR3 here is CASSLVQGRFVSYGYTF. In DNA form, the CDR3 reads TGTGCCAGCAGCTTAGTCCAGGGGAGGTTTGTGAGCTATGGCTACACCTTC.

The chain links TRBV10-3 to TRBJ1-5; 7 bases align to TRBD1. Per the germline V gene, CDR1 is ENHRY and CDR2 is SYGVKD. The J segment lost 4 bases and the V segment lost 10 bases, leaving 7 bases of the junction unmatched. This CDR3 is built from 13 residues. CDR3 coding DNA: TGTGCCACCTTGGGACAGCCGAATCAGCCCCAGCATTTT. This translates into CATLGQPNQPQHF.

This clonotype was detected only a few times. The chain uses TRBV28 and TRBJ2-7; 7 nucleotides align to TRBD2. The CDR3 has 13 residues. Germline trimming cut 7 bases from V and 4 bases from J; bases unmatched to any gene: 7. Germline CDR1 and CDR2: MDHEN and SYDVKM. The CDR3 DNA follows: TGTGCCAGCAAAGGCGGGAGAGATTACGAGCAGTACTTC. It translates to CASKGGRDYEQYF.

The sample holds a few counts of this clonotype. The V and J genes are TRBV11-2 and TRBJ1-4; TRBD1 aligns across 7 bases. V shed 3 bases, J shed 8 bases, and the junction held 9 bases outside the gene matches. The germline CDR1 and CDR2 sequences are SGHAT and FQNNGV. The CDR3 has 15 amino acids. The chain's CDR3 is CASSLQQGRGEKLFF. The CDR3 nucleotides are TGTGCCAGCAGCTTGCAACAGGGGCGAGGGGAAAAACTGTTTTTT.

This clonotype was seen repeatedly, ten times or more. In DNA, the CDR3 is TGCGCCAGCAGCTTAGGCGGGGGATCCTACGAGCAGTACTTC. Its translation: CASSLGGGSYEQYF. V gene TRBV5-1 combines with J gene TRBJ2-7; TRBD2 matches at 7 bases. After removal of 2 bases from V and 1 base from J, the junction contained 3 bases not matched to a gene. In germline, CDR1 is SGHRS, CDR2 YFSETQ. The CDR3 consists of 14 residues. The whole variable domain, remainder taken from reference TRBV5-1 and TRBJ2-7, is KAGVTQTPRYLIKTRGQQVTLSCSPISGHRSVSWYQQTPGQGLQFLFEYFSETQRNKGNFPGRFSGRQFSNSRSEMNVSTLELGDSALYLCASSLGGGSYEQYFGPGTRLTVT.

Regarding this clonotype: One junction end disagrees with the germline gene, perhaps due to a read error. The chain combines TRBV11-2 with TRBJ2-3, with 12 bases aligning to TRBD2. The germline CDR1 and CDR2 sequences are SGHAT and FQNNGV. The CDR3 sequence is 20 residues long. The CDR3 DNA sequence: TGTGGCAGCAGCTTCCCACTAGCGGGAGGAACCTTAGAAAACACAGATACGCAGTATTTT. Its translation is CGSSFPLAGGTLENTDTQYF.

The chain combines TRBV6-2 or TRBV6-3 with TRBJ2-1, with D uncertain. Germline values: CDR1 MNHEY, CDR2 SVGEGT. With 2 bases removed from V and 6 bases from J, the gap between germline ends came to 5 bases. CDR3 length: 12 amino acids. The chain's CDR3 is CASSYEFNEQFF. The CDR3 DNA is TGTGCCAGCAGTTACGAGTTCAATGAGCAGTTCTTC.

A few counts support this clonotype. This sequence joins TRBV7-9 and TRBJ1-1; possibly TRBD1 for D (5 bases). The CDR3 covers 14 residues. The V gene lost 10 bases and the J gene lost 4 bases, with 19 bases spanning the gap. The germline gives CDR1 SEHNR, CDR2 FQNEAQ (reference sequence). This chain's CDR3 is CATAGGTSSTEAFF. As DNA, the CDR3 is TGTGCCACCGCTGGTGGGACGTCGAGCACTGAAGCTTTCTTT.

This clonotype has at least ten counts. The chain couples TRBV6-5 to TRBJ1-5; the match to TRBD1 covers 7 bases. The length of the CDR3 is 15 residues. The germline V gene encodes CDR1 MNHEY and CDR2 SVGAGI. Losses at the gene ends were 6 bases for V and 1 base for J; bases not matched to a gene: 6. The CDR3 nucleotides are TGTGCCAGCAGCGTAGGCAGGGGGAGCAATCAGCCCCAGCATTTT. Translated, it gives CASSVGRGSNQPQHF.

The chain is built from TRBV20-1 and TRBJ2-2, with 7 bases that match TRBD2. CDR3 length: 15 amino acids. CDR1 is DFQATT and CDR2 is SNEGSKA in the germline V gene (reference sequence). Losses at the gene ends were 0 bases for V and 6 bases for J; bases not matched to a gene: 7. This CDR3 reads CSARDPGLGAGELFF. CDR3 bases: TGCAGTGCTAGAGATCCCGGACTAGGGGCCGGGGAGCTGTTTTTT.

V is TRBV4-1 and J is TRBJ1-4, with D perhaps TRBD1 (5 bases). V was pared by 4 bases and J by 4 bases, with 13 bases between. Germline-derived CDR1 and CDR2 are MGHRA and YSYEKL. The CDR3 has 15 amino acids. The DNA of the CDR3 is TGCGCCAGCAGCCTGGGGACTTCCCATAATGAAAAACTGTTTTTT. Translation: CASSLGTSHNEKLFF.

V is TRBV9 and J is TRBJ2-5, with no clear D. The CDR3 is made up of 15 amino acids. Deletions cut 0 bases from V and 5 bases from J, with 14 bases between. In germline, CDR1 is SGDLS, CDR2 YYNGEE. The CDR3 nucleotides are TGTGCCAGCAGCGTAGGCGGAGCAACCGGGGAGACCCAGTACTTC. Residues: CASSVGGATGETQYF.

The chain links TRBV13 to TRBJ2-5; 8 bases map to TRBD2. The closer fit of TRBJ2-7 to the DNA end suggests the J call may be wrong. This CDR3 spans 15 amino acids. Germline CDR1 is PRHDT and CDR2 is FYEKMQ (reference sequence). For the CDR3, the DNA is TGTGCCAGCAGTCCGGATCGTAGCGGGAACTACGAGCAGTACTTC. This codes for CASSPDRSGNYEQYF.

CDR3 sequence: CASSQVTGRSYEQYF. The CDR3 nucleotides are TGTGCCAGCAGCCAAGTGACTGGCCGATCCTACGAGCAGTACTTC. The chain uses TRBV3-1 and TRBJ2-7; the D is unclear. Germline V CDR1 and CDR2: LGHDT, YNNKEL (reference sequence). Trimming shortened V by 1 base and J by 1 base, and 11 bases separated the two germline ends. The CDR3 is 15 residues long.

Only a few counts were recorded for this clonotype. The chain joins TRBV2 to TRBJ2-5; weak D call: TRBD2 (5 bases). CDR3 length: 14 amino acids. V lost 2 bases to trimming and J lost 1 base, with 8 bases between them. Looked up from germline, CDR1 is SNHLY and CDR2 is FYNNEI. The CDR3 sequence: CASSEPDSQETQYF. The CDR3, as DNA: TGTGCCAGCAGTGAACCGGACTCCCAAGAGACCCAGTACTTC.